This T cell receptor beta chain was captured by sequencing in a study of response to subunit inactivated influenza vaccine. General study findings and limits: Each seasonal influenza vaccination recruits few new T cells, the authors suggested.

Per germline, CDR1 SQVTM and CDR2 ANQGSEA. V was pared by 4 bases and J by 2 bases, with 18 bases of the junction left unmatched. CDR3 length: 18 amino acids. Via MiXCR, TCRdb re-called the RT-PCR reads, giving one row per CDR3 protein. The sample contains 650,000 to 800,000 distinct CDR3 sequences, about a fifth of which appear only once. There are a few counts of this clonotype. The antigen is not known. The chain is built from TRBV29-1 and TRBJ2-7, with 9 bases fitting TRBD1. Sequencing was performed on PBMCs from blood, taken 5 to 6 days after vaccination. The receptor's source is a man aged 50-59 years who received an inactivated influenza vaccine. Here the CDR3 DNA reads TGCAGCGTTGCTGGTGAGGGGGGAGGGGGACAGGGAGCCTACGAGCAGTACTTC. The encoded protein is CSVAGEGGGGQGAYEQYF.